This entry describes one TCR beta chain. This receptor's antigen is unknown. Base qualities were left out, and no much larger clone turns up one base away. This entry comes from a study of PD-1 blockade in mismatch repair-deficient tumors listed by TCRdb under 2017. Background for the entire study: Between September 2013 and September 2016, the trial enrolled approximately 87 consecutive patients with 11 to 13 types of mismatch repair-deficient cancer, all of whom had received prior treatment and were progressing. Tumor-associated T cell clones were tracked in the peripheral blood of patients responding to PD-1 blockade by deep sequencing of TCR CDR3 regions. Points the paper makes about the study in general: Tumor-resident clones, often undetectable in blood before treatment, expanded rapidly after pembrolizumab and then contracted, generally before radiologic responses.

The library was prepared using the immunoSEQ multiplex PCR assay. The clones in this table, taken by TCRdb from immuneACCESS, are in-frame only. Not every clone is retained; where verified, under half of the shortfall comes from an unresolved V gene, and the cause of the rest is unknown. Here the sample has around 50,000 clones; more than 75% occur a single time. The top ten constitute about 3.5% of the sample. Based on the germline V gene, the CDR1 and CDR2 sequences are SGHTA and FQGNSA. The cysteine opens and the phenylalanine closes a CDR3 of 17 amino acids. The read is trimmed to its CDR3 DNA, 51 bases read in frame from base 1. V is pruned by 7 bases and J by 4 bases, leaving 14 bases of the junction without a gene match. For each enrolled patient, mismatch repair deficiency was established using either polymerase chain reaction or immunohistochemistry. TCR sequencing was carried out for three patients who responded to pembrolizumab therapy. The phase II trial prospectively tested pembrolizumab PD-1 blockade in advanced mismatch repair-deficient cancers regardless of tissue of origin. Peripheral blood T cell samples were gathered serially, both before PD-1 blockade started and at multiple time points afterward. Blood sampling time points were reported as weeks after the first dose of pembrolizumab.

This chain is built from TRBV7-2 and TRBJ2-3; 10 bases in the middle match TRBD2. The TCR originated in an adult with mismatch repair-deficient cancer. The sample was peripheral blood, taken 4 weeks after starting pembrolizumab. The CDR3 region reads CASTQEKREGRPDTQYF. The DNA sequence is given as TGTGCCAGCACCCAAGAAAAGCGGGAGGGCCGTCCAGATACGCAGTATTTT.